This T cell receptor (beta chain) was obtained from a study of a mutant IDH1 vaccine in newly diagnosed glioma. This sample's time point: week 23, last vaccination. Every vaccine dose comprised 300 ug of mutant IDH1 20-mer peptide plus topical imiquimod. Turning to this clone: Antigen specificity is unknown.

The assay was immunoSEQ multiplex PCR, and TCRdb's table has in-frame clones only and misses some. The repertoire includes about 65,000 clones, 70% to 90% of them detected once, and about 4% sits in the top ten. This clonotype was obtained from a young man with glioma. This material consisted of PBMCs, taken from a glioma patient whose treatment included an IDH1 peptide vaccine.

CDR3 bases: TGCGCCAGCAGCTCGGGACAGATCCAAGAGACCCAGTACTTC. It specifies CASSSGQIQETQYF. The rearrangement uses TRBV5-1 and TRBJ2-5; TRBD1 agrees at 7 bases. This CDR3 region has 14 residues. The germline CDR1 and CDR2 sequences are SGHRS and YFSETQ. Unmatched junction bases numbered 3, after V lost 3 bases and J lost 1 base.